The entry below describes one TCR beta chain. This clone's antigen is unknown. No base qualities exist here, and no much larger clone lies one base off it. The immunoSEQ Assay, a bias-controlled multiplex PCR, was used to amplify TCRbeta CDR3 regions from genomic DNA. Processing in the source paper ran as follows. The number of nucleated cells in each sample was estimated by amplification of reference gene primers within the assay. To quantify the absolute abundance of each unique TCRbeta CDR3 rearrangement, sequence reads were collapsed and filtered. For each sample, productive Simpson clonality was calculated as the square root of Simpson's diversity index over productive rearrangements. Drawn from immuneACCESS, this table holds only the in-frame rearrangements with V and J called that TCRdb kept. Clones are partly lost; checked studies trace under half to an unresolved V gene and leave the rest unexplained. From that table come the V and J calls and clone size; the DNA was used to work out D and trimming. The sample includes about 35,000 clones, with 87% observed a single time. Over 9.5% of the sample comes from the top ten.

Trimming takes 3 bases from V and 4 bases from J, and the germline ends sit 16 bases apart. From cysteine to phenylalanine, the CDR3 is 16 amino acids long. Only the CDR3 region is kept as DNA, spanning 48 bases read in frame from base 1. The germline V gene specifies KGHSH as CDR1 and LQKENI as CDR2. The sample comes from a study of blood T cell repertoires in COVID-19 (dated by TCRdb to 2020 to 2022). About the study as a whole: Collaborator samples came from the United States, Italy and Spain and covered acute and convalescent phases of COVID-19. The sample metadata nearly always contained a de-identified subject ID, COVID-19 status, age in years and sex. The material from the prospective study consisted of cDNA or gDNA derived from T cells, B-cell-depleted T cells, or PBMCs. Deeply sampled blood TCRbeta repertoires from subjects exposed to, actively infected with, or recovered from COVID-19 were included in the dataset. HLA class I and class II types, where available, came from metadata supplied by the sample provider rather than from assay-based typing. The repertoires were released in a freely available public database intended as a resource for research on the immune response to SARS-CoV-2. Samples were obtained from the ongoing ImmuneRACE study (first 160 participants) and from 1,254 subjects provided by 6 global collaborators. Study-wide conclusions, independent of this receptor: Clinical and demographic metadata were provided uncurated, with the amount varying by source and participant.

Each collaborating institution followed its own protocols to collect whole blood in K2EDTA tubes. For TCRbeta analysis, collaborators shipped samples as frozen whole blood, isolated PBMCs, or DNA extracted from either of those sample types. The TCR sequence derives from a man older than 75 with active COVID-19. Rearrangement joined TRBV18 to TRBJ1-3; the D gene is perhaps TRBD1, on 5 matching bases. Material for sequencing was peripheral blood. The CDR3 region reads CASSPPSAGRGNTIYF. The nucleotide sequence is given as TGTGCCAGCTCACCCCCCTCTGCGGGGCGCGGAAACACCATATATTTT.